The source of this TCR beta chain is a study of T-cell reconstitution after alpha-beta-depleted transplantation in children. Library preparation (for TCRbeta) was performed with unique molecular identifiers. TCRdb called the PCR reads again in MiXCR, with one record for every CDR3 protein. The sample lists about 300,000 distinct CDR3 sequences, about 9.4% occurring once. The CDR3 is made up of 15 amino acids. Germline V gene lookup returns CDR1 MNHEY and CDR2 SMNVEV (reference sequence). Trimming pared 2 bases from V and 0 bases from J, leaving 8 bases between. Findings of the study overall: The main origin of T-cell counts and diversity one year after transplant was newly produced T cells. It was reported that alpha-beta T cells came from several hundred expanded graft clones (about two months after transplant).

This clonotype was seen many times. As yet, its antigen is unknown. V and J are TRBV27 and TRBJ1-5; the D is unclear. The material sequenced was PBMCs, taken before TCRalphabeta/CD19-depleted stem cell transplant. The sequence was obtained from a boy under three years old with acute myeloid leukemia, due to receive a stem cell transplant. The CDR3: CASSLRSLSNQPQHF. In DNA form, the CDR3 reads TGTGCCAGCAGTTTACGTAGCCTTAGCAATCAGCCCCAGCATTTT.